The clone carrying this TCR beta chain showed up just a few times. What it binds is not known. This entry is derived from a study of vaccination effects on CD4 cells after COVID-19. Prior to sequencing, the ViraFEST assay stimulated PBMC with viral peptide pools, which expanded the antigen-specific CD4+ T cells. Cells that had been cultured for nine to eleven days were the source of isolated CD4+ T cells. Nucleocapsid antibody tests were negative, and the vaccine recipients had no prior SARS-CoV-2 infection. TCRdb's table, derived via immunoSEQ multiplex PCR, lists solely in-frame clones and lacks some. The sample comprises 35,000 to 50,000 clones, around 76% of which are singletons, and under 14% rests with the top ten. The clonotype originates from a human donor who received a COVID-19 vaccine. The specimen was CD4+ T cells from PBMCs cultured with SARS-CoV-2 spike peptides, collected before COVID-19 vaccination.

The chain's CDR3 is CASSRSSYNSPLHF. The CDR3 coding sequence is TGTGCCAGCAGCAGGAGCTCCTATAATTCACCCCTCCACTTT. The rearrangement links TRBV2 to TRBJ1-6; D gene ambiguous. V dropped 6 bases and J dropped 0 bases, with 6 bases sitting between them. The CDR3 runs to 14 residues. Germline V lookup: CDR1 SNHLY, CDR2 FYNNEI.